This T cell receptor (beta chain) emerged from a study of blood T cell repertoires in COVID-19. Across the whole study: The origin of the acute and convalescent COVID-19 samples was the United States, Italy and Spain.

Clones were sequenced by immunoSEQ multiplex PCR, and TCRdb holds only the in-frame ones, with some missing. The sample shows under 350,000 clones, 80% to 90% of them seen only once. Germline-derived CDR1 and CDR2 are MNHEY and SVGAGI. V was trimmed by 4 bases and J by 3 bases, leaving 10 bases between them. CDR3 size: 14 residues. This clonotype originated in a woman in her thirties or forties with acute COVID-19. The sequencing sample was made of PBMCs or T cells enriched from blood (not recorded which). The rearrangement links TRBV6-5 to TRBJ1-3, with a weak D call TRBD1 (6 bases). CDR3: CASSSGVVGNTIYF. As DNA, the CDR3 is TGTGCCAGCAGTTCAGGGGTTGTTGGAAACACCATATATTTT.